Detailed here is one TCR beta chain. There is no known antigen for this receptor. No per-base quality is available; no much larger clone lies one base away. Other DNA sequences in this specimen translate into the identical CDR3. The record originates from a study of cytomegalovirus exposure and HLA in healthy donors listed by TCRdb under 2017. With regard to the full study: According to an earlier analysis of several hundred of the donors, about 179 million T cells yielded 117 million unique TCR beta sequences and about 300 Gb of sequence data. An early release covering roughly 640 HLA-typed donors comprised around 300 gigabases of sequencing data and around 80 million unique TCR sequences. Of the roughly 410 genotyped donors, roughly 80% were placed in the genetic ancestry cluster associated with self-reported Caucasian donors. The study aimed to test whether cataloging public T cell receptors could reveal signatures of past pathogen exposure. The study profiled the T cell repertoires of some 610 subjects by immunosequencing and related them to cytomegalovirus serostatus. Along with the roughly 700-subject first cohort, a separate validation cohort of around 110 different subjects was used. High-throughput TCR immunosequencing, statistical association of individual TCRs with disease status, and machine learning were combined to predict cytomegalovirus infection status. To study patterns of TCR occurrence, a later analysis re-analyzed previously published TCR beta repertoires from 700 or so donors and added high-resolution HLA genotyping. The later analysis used no new phenotypic data to find candidate immune exposures, relying instead on TCR beta sequences and their occurrence across donors. An earlier analysis of nearly 600 of the donors applied high-throughput TCR beta sequencing to assess whether each TCR beta V gene segment acted as functional or pseudogenic. Donor age, sex, ethnicity and CMV serostatus were collected together with the repertoire data. A later genetic analysis used genome-wide SNP genotypes for about 55% of the 666 donors, treating that subset as a discovery cohort. Every discovery cohort repertoire had been produced on one sequencing platform. Class I and class II HLA loci were covered by the typing at four-digit resolution. Typing coverage varied by locus: about 629-630 donors for A, B, C, DRB1 and DQB1; 500 to 550 for DQA1; about 570 for DPA1; 400 to 480 for DPB1. Several DR-DQ haplotypes were treated as single units for association and clustering because of strong linkage in the cohort. On average, roughly 240,000 unique TCR beta nucleotide sequences were sequenced per donor among 398 genotyped donors of the cohort, with roughly 18% of those sequences being non-productive.

The cohort consisted of 666 healthy bone marrow donors. Cohort members were all nominally healthy when sampled, although unrecorded immune exposures were likely present. The donor tested CMV seronegative, placing the donor among the roughly 400 seronegative members of the cohort. A peripheral blood sample was provided by each donor, and peripheral blood mononuclear cells were used for TCR beta sequencing. Genomic DNA extraction from the blood cell samples was performed with the Qiagen DNeasy Blood Extraction Kit. Reading from cysteine to phenylalanine, the CDR3 counts 14 amino acids. Only the CDR3 region is kept as DNA, spanning 42 bases read in frame from base 1. V trim: 2 bases; J trim: 1 base; unmatched bases: 1. Based on the germline V gene, the CDR1 and CDR2 sequences are SGDLS and YYNGEE. What the study reported, not specific to this receptor: Most TCR sequences were seen in very few donors, while some public TCRs were found in many individuals. In a later analysis, TCR association rates were found to vary across HLA loci, with the most associated TCRs seen for DRB1 alleles and the fewest for HLA-C alleles. Cytomegalovirus status was reported to be diagnosed by the classifier with high specificity and sensitivity in both the original and validation cohorts. A cluster of highly shared sequence variants was judged likely to represent a technical artifact of the sequencing pipeline. The only immune exposure information available for the cohort was CMV serostatus. The authors suggested that the approach could potentially be generalized to other disease states and immunological phenotypes. Compared with the approximately 710-donor mean, donors in an Asian-associated ancestry cluster had fewer N-insertions in productive TCRs, according to a later genetic analysis. In a later analysis, several top co-occurrence clusters were reported to appear linked to parvovirus B19, influenza, CMV and Epstein-Barr virus. The study gave a list of some 150 TCR beta chains associated with cytomegalovirus. Because counts were too low, around 18 rarely observed V segments, including chromosome 9 orphons, were left out of the earlier analysis of approximately 580 of the donors. A later analysis found that most CMV-associated TCR beta chains appeared HLA-restricted, with HLA associations seemingly driven largely by CMV exposure. In this cohort, only TCR beta chains were sequenced, and detectable features were limited by the absence of alpha or paired-chain data. A further reported finding was that TCR beta sequences accurately predicted the HLA-A and HLA-B alleles for most subjects in the first cohort. HLA typing was unavailable for some donors at each locus, so association tests used only the typed subset. A later analysis found that HLA-associated TCR beta chains were more clonally expanded and had lower generation probabilities than equally common non-associated chains. In a later genetic analysis, a missense DCLRE1C variant was associated with V-gene and J-gene trimming of TCR beta chains, and the association was replicated in an independent cohort. In a later analysis, more than 15,000 TCR beta sequences were associated with specific HLA alleles at a false discovery rate of 0.05. Three of the identified cytomegalovirus-associated TCR beta chains were confirmed in vitro to be specific for cytomegalovirus antigens. Some IMGT-functional V segments, including TRBV6-2 and TRBV6-3, could not be told apart with the 87-base-pair reads, so those segments were excluded. When HLA alleles, especially DR and DQ, strongly co-occurred, attributing TCR associations to individual alleles was difficult. Presence/absence analyses assumed roughly uniform sequencing depth across donors, an assumption that may not hold. Linkage disequilibrium might explain the correlated functional status among segregating V segments, but an unknown experimental factor could not be ruled out. Broadly in line with IMGT annotations, most TCR beta V segments showed up in productive rearrangements about 87% or about 30% of the time in an earlier analysis of 587 of the donors.

The receptor library was made with the immunoSEQ multiplex PCR assay. For the multiplex PCR, a mixture combining 60 forward primers for TCR Vbeta segments and 13 reverse primers for TCR Jbeta segments was used. The CDR3 region of rearranged TCR beta genes was amplified from genomic DNA with a multiplex PCR assay. The Illumina HiSeq System was used to sequence the amplified TCR beta libraries as 87-base-pair reads. From the authors' description of their analysis: In a later analysis, tens of millions of unique TCR beta chains were counted across the approximately 620 repertoires, and roughly 11 million of these chains were shared by at least two donors. Raw reads were error-corrected and collapsed into unique sequences with a nearest-neighbor algorithm that merged closely related sequences to remove PCR and sequencing errors. Alignment of CDR3 sequences to IMGT reference sequences was used to assign V, D and J gene segments. For a sequence to be retained, at least a six-nucleotide match to both a V gene segment and a J gene segment was required. A rearrangement was called productive if the CDR3 had no stop codons and remained in frame with V and J, and every other rearrangement was called non-productive. Following IMGT convention, CDR3 was defined as the stretch from the second conserved V-encoded cysteine up to the conserved J-encoded phenylalanine. In an earlier analysis of around 640 of the donors, sequences lacking an unambiguous match to a single V gene segment were excluded. An earlier analysis of a few hundred of the donors classified V segments as functional when productive rearrangements were above 56.7% and as segregating when the standard deviation between donors was above 5%. A statistical classification framework was built for diagnosing cytomegalovirus status from the catalog of TCR beta chain sequences. In a later analysis, V and J genes were assigned by comparing TCR nucleotide sequences against IMGT/GENE-DB human TR gene sequences. A later analysis assigned CDR3 sequences and most-parsimonious VDJ recombination scenarios with the TCRdist pipeline. In a later analysis, each TCR beta chain was defined by its CDR3 amino acid sequence together with its V-gene family, and reads lacking a unique V-gene family were excluded. As a way to deal with suspected cross-contamination and a sequencing artifact, a later analysis dropped 450 to 700 nucleotide sequences that were highly shared and had low generation probability. A later analysis calculated a clonal expansion index for each public chain from normalized within-repertoire ranks of inferred template counts. A later analysis computed generation probabilities with a VDJ recombination model fitted to out-of-frame rearrangements, and checked the results against IGoR. A later analysis scored TCR-TCR, TCR-HLA and TCR-CMV co-occurrence with hypergeometric tests, applying a repertoire-size bias correction to TCR pairs. False discovery rates were estimated in a later analysis by permuting HLA or CMV assignments 20 times. In a later analysis, co-occurring TCRs were grouped using DBSCAN, with TCRdist sequence similarity added in when clustering inside HLA-allele-positive subsets. Co-occurrence clustering excluded repertoires with fewer than 30,000 or more than 120,000 public chains, plus five with anomalous nucleotide sharing. Here the immuneACCESS table is served through TCRdb, limited to in-frame sequences with V and J called. Missing clones are a known gap in these copies; in checked studies unresolved V genes cover under half, and the rest lacks a known reason. The V and J calls and clone size come from that table; D and trimming were worked out from the DNA. The sample table contains 210,000 or so clones; only one count was recorded for about three quarters of them. The biggest ten clones account for 1.5% to 2% of the sample.

Sequencing was done on a sample of PBMCs. The source of this sequence is a man between 18 and 35 years old in good health and CMV-seronegative. Here the chain combines TRBV9 and TRBJ2-3; TRBD1 aligns with 7 central bases. The encoded CDR3 is CASSVDRGTDTQYF. The DNA sequence is TGTGCCAGCAGCGTCGACAGGGGCACAGATACGCAGTATTTT.